These 13 T cell receptor beta chains were all obtained from the same sample, sequenced in a study of blood T cells in healthy people across ages (dated by TCRdb to between 2015 and 2016). Library method: 5' RACE. Sequencing relied on an Illumina HiSeq 2500. A second PCR of roughly 7 to 12 cycles was run with a J-beta primer mix and a sample-barcoded 5' primer. Using fastp at Q25 and MiXCR, TCRdb reprocessed the public reads and kept productive beta chains. For every CDR3 protein sequence, its rows merge into one entry that carries the most common genes and DNA. This sample is represented by around 1.7 million distinct CDR3 sequences; roughly 27% of them were singletons. The ten largest clonotypes hold about 8% of the sample. Sequences were obtained from blood. These receptors all come from a woman aged 30 to 39 in good health.

The chain couples TRBV7-2 to TRBJ2-3; D not resolved. The germline V gene encodes CDR1 SGHTA and CDR2 FQGNSA. V lost 5 bases and J lost 2, with 17 bases in between. This CDR3 comprises 16 residues. The CDR3 loop is CASSLHLSSTTDTQYF. The DNA of the CDR3 is TGTGCCAGCAGCCTCCACCTTAGCTCCACCACAGATACGCAGTATTTT.

The chain recombines TRBV6-5 with TRBJ2-5; 9 bases are a match to TRBD2. The V gene end was trimmed by 4 bases and the J gene end by 10 bases; junction bases not matched to a gene: 10. The germline V gene has CDR1 MNHEY and CDR2 SVGAGI. The CDR3 is 14 residues long. CDR3 nucleotide sequence: TGTGCCAGCAGTTTGTTACTAGCGGGTTCTGACCAGTACTTC. Amino acid sequence: CASSLLLAGSDQYF.

This chain links TRBV29-1 with TRBJ2-3; D may be TRBD1 (5 bases). This CDR3 region has 20 residues. Trimming shortened V by 1 base and J by 0 bases, and 26 bases separated the two germline ends. Germline V lookup: CDR1 SQVTM, CDR2 ANQGSEA. CDR3 bases: TGCAGCGTTGAAGCCTCCGGGCAGGTATCGCGCCAGGGTAGCACAGATACGCAGTATTTT. Translated, it gives CSVEASGQVSRQGSTDTQYF.

DNA for the CDR3: TGTGCCAGCAGCCCTGGGGGTATGGGACAGAACTACGAGCAGTACTTC. This gives the protein CASSPGGMGQNYEQYF. The V and J genes are TRBV6-5 and TRBJ2-7; 7 bases match TRBD1. The germline CDR1 and CDR2 sequences are MNHEY and SVGAGI. The J segment lost 3 bases and the V segment lost 6 bases, leaving 14 bases of the junction unmatched. The CDR3 has 16 amino acids.

The rearrangement uses TRBV28 and TRBJ1-2, with 7 bases that match TRBD1. V was clipped by 3 bases and J by 8 bases; unmatched bases: 9. This CDR3 is built from 14 residues. Germline V gene lookup returns CDR1 MDHEN and CDR2 SYDVKM. The CDR3: CASSFTTGMTGYTF. In DNA form, the CDR3 reads TGTGCCAGCAGTTTTACGACAGGGATGACGGGCTACACCTTC.

A few counts support this clonotype. The V and J genes are TRBV2 and TRBJ2-1; D gene unclear. Looked up from germline, CDR1 is SNHLY and CDR2 is FYNNEI. V lost 3 bases to trimming and J lost 1 base, with 10 bases between them. The CDR3 runs 15 residues. In DNA, the CDR3 is TGTGCCAGCAGTGAGGCTCCTGCTTCCTACAATGAGCAGTTCTTC. Protein: CASSEAPASYNEQFF.

This clonotype was recorded a few times. The rearrangement uses TRBV7-6 and TRBJ2-5; D is possibly TRBD1 or TRBD2 (6 bases each). TRBJ2-7 explains the end of the DNA better; the J call may be wrong. Germline V gene sequence: CDR1 SGHVS, CDR2 FNYEAQ. The CDR3 extends over 14 amino acids. The CDR3 DNA sequence: TGTGCCAGCAGCCAAGGGGGGCCGACCTACGAGCAGTACTTC. Protein: CASSQGGPTYEQYF.

This clonotype has just a few counts. The rearrangement links TRBV7-9 to TRBJ1-6, with 7 bases that match TRBD1. The CDR3 length is 15 residues. V shed 5 bases and J 7 bases; nucleotides not matched to a gene: 8. Germline CDR1 SEHNR, CDR2 FQNEAQ (reference sequence). In DNA form, the CDR3 reads TGTGCCAGCAGCACCACGGGACAGATAAATTCACCCCTCCACTTT. Translation: CASSTTGQINSPLHF.

The chain joins TRBV3-1 to TRBJ1-1; 7 bases fit TRBD1. Germline V CDR1 and CDR2: LGHDT, YNNKEL (reference sequence). This CDR3 comprises 13 residues. Trimming took 4 bases from V and 9 from J; bases not matched to a gene: 8. The CDR3 loop reads CASSPLRQGQAFF. Written as DNA, the CDR3 is TGTGCCAGCAGCCCGCTTCGACAGGGCCAAGCTTTCTTT. The full variable domain, with the rest looked up from reference TRBV3-1 and TRBJ1-1, is DTAVSQTPKYLVTQMGNDKSIKCEQNLGHDTMYWYKQDSKKFLKIMFSYNNKELIINETVPNRFSPKSPDKAHLNLHINSLELGDSAVYFCASSPLRQGQAFFGQGTRLTVV.

This clonotype was recorded at least ten times. The CDR3 loop reads CSARAPRNYYGYTF. CDR3 DNA: TGCAGTGCTAGAGCCCCCAGGAATTACTATGGCTACACCTTC. This chain connects TRBV20-1 to TRBJ1-2; no reliable D call. The V gene's germline CDR1 is DFQATT and CDR2 SNEGSKA (reference sequence). The V gene lost 1 base and the J gene lost 3 bases, with 12 bases spanning the gap. CDR3 length: 14 amino acids.

A few counts support this clonotype. V is TRBV11-2 and J is TRBJ2-5; tentative D call: TRBD1 (6 bases). CDR3 length: 14 residues. The germline V and J ends were trimmed by 5 bases and 5 bases, with 15 bases remaining between them. Germline CDR1 and CDR2: SGHAT and FQNNGV. CDR3 region: CASSPWGHKETQYF. The CDR3 region has the DNA TGTGCCAGCAGCCCATGGGGGCATAAGGAGACCCAGTACTTC.

Only a few counts were recorded for this clonotype. The gene calls are TRBV28 and TRBJ2-7, with 9 bases lining up with TRBD1. The germline V gene has CDR1 MDHEN and CDR2 SYDVKM. V trimming: 5 bases; J trimming: 3 bases; junction bases outside the gene matches: 8. This CDR3 is 15 amino acids long. The CDR3 loop is CASSTNRGHRYEQYF. The DNA for the CDR3 is TGTGCCAGCAGTACGAACAGGGGGCACCGCTACGAGCAGTACTTC.

There are many counts of this clonotype. The chain carries TRBV7-6 and TRBJ2-7, with D uncertain. The CDR3 runs 15 residues. Germline CDR1 is SGHVS and CDR2 is FNYEAQ. V was cut by 2 bases and J by 6 bases, with 17 bases left in between. DNA of the CDR3: TGTGCCAGCAGCTTAACGACAAAGACCTTTAGCGAGCAGTACTTC. This encodes CASSLTTKTFSEQYF.